This is a list of T cell receptor beta chains from one sample in a study of T cell changes during pregnancy in multiple sclerosis. The table came from immunoSEQ multiplex PCR; TCRdb's copy has only in-frame clones and leaves some out. The table records 60,000 or so clones, 85% to 90% of them present only once. Specimen: peripheral blood, collected in the first trimester of pregnancy. These receptors all stem from a female donor in good health, enrolled as a control in a pregnancy study. Each CDR3 is given with its conserved first and last residue. D genes are given only for firm matches. The listing skips clone size in some rows; elsewhere it reads once, few, many or a size class.

V gene	J gene	clone size	D gene	CDR3 protein	CDR3 DNA
TRBV6-1	TRBJ1-1	NA	NA	CASSELANTEAFF	TGTGCCAGCAGTGAATTGGCGAACACTGAAGCTTTCTTT
TRBV9	TRBJ1-1	NA	NA	CASSVDARMNTEAFF	TGTGCCAGCAGCGTAGACGCCAGGATGAACACTGAAGCTTTCTTT
TRBV9	TRBJ2-7	once	TRBD1	CASSGDRSYEQYF	TGTGCCAGCAGCGGGGACAGATCCTACGAGCAGTACTTC
TRBV5-1	TRBJ2-5	NA	NA	CASSKLDQGETQYF	TGCGCCAGCAGCAAATTGGACCAGGGAGAGACCCAGTACTTC
TRBV2	TRBJ2-2	NA	NA	CASSEVGAANTGELFF	TGTGCCAGCAGTGAAGTTGGGGCGGCGAACACCGGGGAGCTGTTTTTT
TRBV11-3	TRBJ2-7	NA	TRBD1	CASSGVVTGQEQYF	TGTGCCAGCAGTGGGGTGGTGACAGGGCAAGAGCAGTACTTC
TRBV9	TRBJ2-7	NA	TRBD2	CASSIAGDHSYEQYF	TGTGCCAGCAGCATAGCGGGGGACCACTCCTACGAGCAGTACTTC
TRBV5-1	TRBJ2-5	NA	TRBD1	CASSWGTGWKTQYF	TGCGCCAGCAGCTGGGGGACAGGGTGGAAGACCCAGTACTTC
TRBV4-2	TRBJ2-1	NA	TRBD2	CASSQGTQRGNNEQFF	TGTGCCAGCAGCCAGGGCACCCAGCGGGGAAACAATGAGCAGTTCTTC
TRBV6-1	TRBJ2-1	NA	NA	CASGGSQQFF	TGTGCCAGCGGGGGGTCCCAGCAGTTCTTC
TRBV27	TRBJ1-5	NA	TRBD1	CASSLGTGATEPQHF	TGTGCCAGCAGCCTCGGGACAGGGGCTACGGAGCCCCAGCATTTT
TRBV11-2	TRBJ2-1	once	TRBD1	CASSLEGGGYNEQFF	TGTGCCAGCAGCTTAGAAGGGGGCGGCTACAATGAGCAGTTCTTC
TRBV4-3	TRBJ1-4	NA	NA	CASSRQGREKLFF	TGCGCCAGCAGCCGGCAGGGCAGGGAAAAACTGTTTTTT
TRBV4-2	TRBJ1-5	NA	TRBD1	CASSQDRGQPQHF	TGTGCCAGCAGCCAGGACAGGGGGCAGCCCCAGCATTTT
TRBV5-4	TRBJ2-7	NA	TRBD2	CASSLTSGGYEQYF	TGTGCCAGCAGCTTGACTAGCGGGGGTTACGAGCAGTACTTC
TRBV19	TRBJ1-2	NA	NA	CASRSANGGIYGYTF	TGTGCCAGTAGGAGTGCGAACGGAGGTATCTATGGCTACACCTTC
TRBV4-3	TRBJ2-2	NA	NA	CASSLDYGQHANTGELFF	TGCGCCAGCAGCCTGGACTACGGACAACACGCGAACACCGGGGAGCTGTTTTTT
TRBV5-6	TRBJ2-3	NA	NA	CASSFLDTQYF	TGTGCCAGCAGCTTTCTTGATACGCAGTATTTT
TRBV18	TRBJ1-1	NA	NA	CASSGQLNTEAFF	TGTGCCAGCTCAGGACAGTTGAACACTGAAGCTTTCTTT
TRBV7-3	TRBJ2-3	NA	NA	CASSQDFSTQYF	TGTGCCAGCAGTCAAGACTTCTCCACGCAGTATTTT
TRBV19	TRBJ1-2	NA	TRBD1	CASSLWGQGQRVNYGYTF	TGTGCCAGTAGTCTCTGGGGACAGGGTCAACGAGTGAACTATGGCTACACCTTC
TRBV28	TRBJ1-4	NA	NA	CASSLRGVIRDNEKLFF	TGTGCCAGCAGCCTACGGGGGGTCATAAGGGATAATGAAAAACTGTTTTTT
TRBV6-6	TRBJ1-2	NA	NA	CASSWADSSYGYTF	TGTGCCAGCAGTTGGGCAGACAGTAGCTATGGCTACACCTTC
TRBV13	TRBJ1-2	once	NA	CASSPDRNYGYTF	TGTGCCAGCAGCCCCGACAGAAACTATGGCTACACCTTC
TRBV7-8	TRBJ2-3	NA	TRBD1	CASSPTQGFGTDTQYF	TGTGCCAGCAGCCCGACACAGGGGTTTGGCACAGATACGCAGTATTTT
TRBV2	TRBJ1-2	NA	NA	CATQDSPNYGYTF	TGTGCCACCCAGGACAGTCCTAACTATGGCTACACCTTC
TRBV11-3	TRBJ2-7	once	TRBD1	CASSYGTGGFDEQYF	TGTGCCAGCAGCTATGGGACAGGGGGCTTCGACGAGCAGTACTTC
TRBV9	TRBJ2-1	NA	TRBD1	CASSVAPGTVQGEQFF	TGTGCCAGCAGCGTAGCCCCCGGGACAGTTCAGGGTGAGCAGTTCTTC
TRBV6-6	TRBJ2-2	NA	NA	CASNLLGGTGELFF	TGTGCCAGCAACCTTCTAGGGGGCACCGGGGAGCTGTTTTTT
TRBV19	TRBJ1-6	NA	NA	CASSTGLSYRDSPLHF	TGTGCCAGTAGTACCGGACTTTCCTATCGGGATTCACCCCTCCACTTT
TRBV11-3	TRBJ1-6	few	TRBD1	CASSRDREGSPLHF	TGTGCCAGCAGTCGGGACAGGGAAGGTTCACCCCTCCACTTT
TRBV9	TRBJ2-7	NA	NA	CASSVGGAGSYEQYF	TGTGCCAGCAGCGTAGGCGGGGCGGGCTCCTACGAGCAGTACTTC
TRBV7-2	TRBJ1-1	NA	NA	CASSVRGAVNTEAFF	TGTGCCAGCAGCGTCCGGGGGGCCGTGAACACTGAAGCTTTCTTT
TRBV4-2	TRBJ2-5	NA	NA	CASSPEIAVSHQETQYF	TGTGCCAGCAGCCCCGAAATTGCCGTAAGCCACCAAGAGACCCAGTACTTC
TRBV9	TRBJ2-5	once	TRBD2	CASSVGLAGEQETQYF	TGTGCCAGCAGCGTAGGGCTAGCGGGGGAGCAAGAGACCCAGTACTTC
TRBV7-3	TRBJ2-1	NA	NA	CASSLTPGTDEQFF	TGTGCCAGCAGCTTAACACCGGGTACCGATGAGCAGTTCTTC
TRBV11-2	TRBJ2-1	NA	TRBD1	CASTPYRQGPYNEQFF	TGTGCCAGCACCCCCTACCGACAGGGGCCCTACAATGAGCAGTTCTTC
TRBV7-2	TRBJ1-5	NA	TRBD1	CASSLDRGVNQPQHF	TGTGCCAGCAGCTTAGACAGGGGAGTCAATCAGCCCCAGCATTTT
TRBV5-4	TRBJ2-5	NA	TRBD2	CASSLNPSGGQYQETQYF	TGTGCCAGCAGCTTGAATCCTAGCGGGGGCCAGTACCAAGAGACCCAGTACTTC
TRBV7-3	TRBJ2-3	NA	TRBD2	CASSPQRGSTDTQYF	TGTGCCAGCAGCCCACAGCGGGGAAGCACAGATACGCAGTATTTT
TRBV6-1	TRBJ2-5	NA	TRBD1	CASSEAGGQETQYF	TGTGCCAGCAGTGAGGCAGGGGGTCAAGAGACCCAGTACTTC
TRBV7-8	TRBJ1-5	NA	NA	CASSLETPRVGLTQHF	TGTGCCAGCAGCTTAGAAACCCCCAGGGTTGGGTTAACCCAGCATTTT
TRBV4-2	TRBJ1-2	NA	NA	CASSQDRTAYGYTF	TGTGCCAGCAGCCAAGATAGGACAGCCTATGGCTACACCTTC
TRBV19	TRBJ1-2	NA	NA	CASSRGGGNYGYTF	TGTGCCAGTAGTAGAGGGGGGGGGAACTATGGCTACACCTTC